Reported below is one T cell receptor beta chain. Its cognate antigen is unknown. Generated by immunoSEQ multiplex PCR, the TCRdb table keeps only in-frame clones and is missing some. The sample lists roughly 140,000 clones, just over 90% occurring once. The record originates from a study of T cell responses to AZD1222 COVID-19 vaccine. Between the trimmed V and J ends, which lost 1 base and 8 bases, there was a span of 9 bases. The CDR3 is made up of 13 amino acids. General study results and limits: Most donors were white British, females outnumbered males, and clonal diversity was possibly underestimated. Repertoires were obtained solely post-peak T cell response. Nearly half of unique spike-specific TCRs reportedly avoided B.1.351 and B.1.1.7 mutated regions. After two AZD1222 doses, spike-specific TCR breadth and depth rose versus day 0.

The gene calls are TRBV12-3 or TRBV12-4 and TRBJ2-1; D is perhaps TRBD2 (5 bases). The sequencing used peripheral blood, collected on day 0 of AZD1222 vaccination. This clonotype was sampled from an adult in good health. In DNA form, the CDR3 reads TGTGCCAGCAGTTTAGGAGTCGGGGATGAGCAGTTCTTC. This sequence encodes CASSLGVGDEQFF.